This T cell receptor beta chain was identified in a study of blood T cell repertoires in COVID-19. For the study at large: COVID-19 samples, acute and convalescent, were from the United States, Italy and Spain.

This CDR3 comprises 17 residues. Per germline, CDR1 SEHNR and CDR2 FQNEAQ (reference sequence). V was clipped by 3 bases and J by 9 bases; unmatched bases: 9. This table comes from immunoSEQ multiplex PCR, and its TCRdb copy is limited to in-frame clones, with some not included. The sample yields roughly 190,000 clones, roughly four fifths seen once. Researchers sorted participants into cohorts using their self-reported clinical history. Recovered participants had two consecutive negative NP/OP PCR tests, healthcare professional clearance, or symptom resolution. The sequence came from a man aged 40-49 years who had recovered from COVID-19. Sequencing input: PBMCs or T cells enriched from blood (not recorded which). The rearrangement joins TRBV7-9 to TRBJ1-6, with 12 bases aligning to TRBD1. In nucleotides, the CDR3 is TGTGCCAGCAGCTTTCCAGGGACAGGGGGCGCGGCTTCACCCCTCCACTTT. Translation gives CASSFPGTGGAASPLHF.